This T cell receptor beta chain stems from a study of post-analysis software for immune sequencing data. Study-wide context: The disease courses spanned relapsing-remitting, secondary progressive and progressive-relapsing forms of multiple sclerosis. Study outcomes and limitations: Significantly lower normalized Chao1 diversity was found in patients with multiple sclerosis relative to controls. Patients used about five TRBV segments, including TRBV5-6, TRBV5-1 and TRBV20-1, more often than controls.

Worth noting for this clonotype: Its specificity is not known. Relative to the germline gene, one junction end is altered; a read error may explain this.

Unique molecular identifiers were carried by the TCR beta cDNA libraries. Between roughly 0.95 and 10 million T cells gave rise to 500,000 to 650,000 cDNA molecules. TCRdb reanalysed the PCR reads using MiXCR and keeps one entry per CDR3 protein. The repertoire has roughly 800,000 distinct CDR3 sequences, about 50% of them found once; the top ten carry approximately 4.5%. The length of the CDR3 is 15 residues. The source is a girl aged 10-17 years with multiple sclerosis. The material sequenced was blood. The rearrangement links TRBV12-3 or TRBV12-4 to TRBJ2-7, with 9 positions matching TRBD1. CDR3 coding DNA: TGTGCCGGCAGCCAAGTCGGACAGGGGCCCTACGAGCAGTACTTC. Its protein is CAGSQVGQGPYEQYF.